This T cell receptor beta chain was sequenced during a study of technical replicates of blood from a few donors. Germline V gene lookup returns CDR1 MNHEY and CDR2 SVGAGI. The CDR3 loop spans 13 amino acids. V was clipped by 8 bases and J by 1 base; unmatched bases: 4. The table came from immunoSEQ multiplex PCR; TCRdb's copy has only in-frame clones and leaves some out. The sample consists of approximately 94,000 clones, 90% to 96% of them appearing once. Specimen: T cells isolated from PBMCs. This chain links TRBV6-5 with TRBJ1-1; 7 positions match TRBD1. The origin of this receptor is a human donor in good health. The CDR3: CASLNRGNTEAFF. CDR3 DNA sequence: TGTGCCAGCTTGAACAGGGGGAACACTGAAGCTTTCTTT.